The rows below give T cell receptor beta chains drawn from one sample of a study of cytomegalovirus exposure and HLA in healthy donors. Data came from immunoSEQ multiplex PCR; TCRdb stores just in-frame clones and leaves some out. The sample includes about 160,000 clones, 80% to 90% of them seen just once. The specimen sequenced was PBMCs. These TCRs come from a young man in good health and CMV-seropositive. CDR3s include the opening cysteine and the closing phenylalanine or tryptophan. D genes are given only for firm matches. A clone size is listed for some rows: how often the clone was seen (once, few, many), or a class if it is expanded.

cdr3_aa: CASSSTGGDTEAFF
cdr3_nt: TGTGCCAGCTCATCAACAGGAGGGGACACTGAAGCTTTCTTT
clone_size: .
cdr3_length: 14
v_call: TRBV18
j_call: TRBJ1-1
d_call: .

cdr3_aa: CASSMERGETDTQYF
cdr3_nt: TGTGCCAGTAGTATGGAGCGGGGGGAGACAGATACGCAGTATTTT
clone_size: .
cdr3_length: 15
v_call: TRBV19
j_call: TRBJ2-3
d_call: TRBD2

cdr3_aa: CASSYMRNTEAFF
cdr3_nt: TGTGCCAGCAGTTACATGCGAAACACTGAAGCTTTCTTT
clone_size: .
cdr3_length: 13
v_call: TRBV6-5
j_call: TRBJ1-1
d_call: .

cdr3_aa: CACPDYRTGELFF
cdr3_nt: TGTGCCTGCCCGGACTACCGCACCGGGGAGCTGTTTTTT
clone_size: .
cdr3_length: 13
v_call: TRBV7-9
j_call: TRBJ2-2
d_call: .

cdr3_aa: CASSFGENQPQHF
cdr3_nt: TGTGCCAGCAGCTTCGGGGAGAATCAGCCCCAGCATTTT
clone_size: .
cdr3_length: 13
v_call: TRBV7-8
j_call: TRBJ1-5
d_call: .

cdr3_aa: CASSMLGDSNQPQHF
cdr3_nt: TGTGCCAGTAGTATGCTGGGAGATAGCAATCAGCCCCAGCATTTT
clone_size: .
cdr3_length: 15
v_call: TRBV19
j_call: TRBJ1-5
d_call: .

cdr3_aa: CATQGTTTNEKLFF
cdr3_nt: TGTGCCACCCAAGGGACAACAACTAATGAAAAACTGTTTTTT
clone_size: .
cdr3_length: 14
v_call: TRBV10-3
j_call: TRBJ1-4
d_call: .

cdr3_aa: CASSSGGFGYTF
cdr3_nt: TGTGCCAGCAGTTCGGGGGGGTTTGGCTACACCTTC
clone_size: .
cdr3_length: 12
v_call: TRBV27
j_call: TRBJ1-2
d_call: .

cdr3_aa: CASSLSGGLNTGELFF
cdr3_nt: TGTGCCAGCAGCTTAAGCGGGGGCTTGAACACCGGGGAGCTGTTTTTT
clone_size: .
cdr3_length: 16
v_call: TRBV11-1
j_call: TRBJ2-2
d_call: TRBD2

cdr3_aa: CASSTSLAGGQHEQYF
cdr3_nt: TGTGCCAGTAGTACCTCACTAGCGGGGGGGCAGCACGAGCAGTACTTC
clone_size: .
cdr3_length: 16
v_call: TRBV19
j_call: TRBJ2-7
d_call: TRBD2

cdr3_aa: CASSLKLGGETEAFF
cdr3_nt: TGTGCCAGCAGCTTAAAACTTGGGGGGGAAACTGAAGCTTTCTTT
clone_size: .
cdr3_length: 15
v_call: TRBV7-9
j_call: TRBJ1-1
d_call: .

cdr3_aa: CASSFTRDTEAFF
cdr3_nt: TGTGCCAGCAGCTTTACGCGGGACACTGAAGCTTTCTTT
clone_size: .
cdr3_length: 13
v_call: TRBV7-9
j_call: TRBJ1-1
d_call: .

cdr3_aa: CASSPRGYEQYF
cdr3_nt: TGCGCCAGCAGCCCAAGGGGGTACGAGCAGTACTTC
clone_size: once
cdr3_length: 12
v_call: TRBV5-1
j_call: TRBJ2-7
d_call: .

cdr3_aa: CASSSPSNRQGPNYGYTF
cdr3_nt: TGCGCCAGCAGCTCGCCGAGCAACAGACAGGGGCCCAACTATGGCTACACCTTC
clone_size: .
cdr3_length: 18
v_call: TRBV5-1
j_call: TRBJ1-2
d_call: TRBD1

cdr3_aa: CASSATGWETQYF
cdr3_nt: TGTGCCAGCAGTGCGACAGGGTGGGAGACCCAGTACTTC
clone_size: .
cdr3_length: 13
v_call: TRBV25-1
j_call: TRBJ2-5
d_call: TRBD1

cdr3_aa: CASSVAAVDSGNTIYF
cdr3_nt: TGTGCCAGCAGCGTAGCAGCGGTGGACTCTGGAAACACCATATATTTT
clone_size: .
cdr3_length: 16
v_call: TRBV9
j_call: TRBJ1-3
d_call: .

cdr3_aa: CASKGETQYF
cdr3_nt: TGTGCCAGCAAGGGGGAGACCCAGTACTTC
clone_size: .
cdr3_length: 10
v_call: TRBV2
j_call: TRBJ2-5
d_call: .

cdr3_aa: CASSADGTVNTEAFF
cdr3_nt: TGTGCCAGCAGCGCAGACGGGACAGTGAACACTGAAGCTTTCTTT
clone_size: .
cdr3_length: 15
v_call: TRBV9
j_call: TRBJ1-1
d_call: TRBD1

cdr3_aa: CASSVGQGTDTQYF
cdr3_nt: TGTGCCAGCAGCGTGGGACAGGGGACAGATACGCAGTATTTT
clone_size: .
cdr3_length: 14
v_call: TRBV5-8
j_call: TRBJ2-3
d_call: TRBD1